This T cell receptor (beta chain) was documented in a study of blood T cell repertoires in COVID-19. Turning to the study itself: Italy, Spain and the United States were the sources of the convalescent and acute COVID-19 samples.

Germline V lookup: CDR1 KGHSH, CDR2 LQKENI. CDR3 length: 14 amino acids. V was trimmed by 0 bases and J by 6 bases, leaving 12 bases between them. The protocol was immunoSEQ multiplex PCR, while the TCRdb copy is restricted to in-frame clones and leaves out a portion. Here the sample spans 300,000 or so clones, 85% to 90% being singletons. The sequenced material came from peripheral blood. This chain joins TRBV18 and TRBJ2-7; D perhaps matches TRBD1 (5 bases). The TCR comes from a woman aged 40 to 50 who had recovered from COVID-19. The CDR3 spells CASSPPTRVGEQYF. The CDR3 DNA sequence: TGTGCCAGCTCACCACCTACCAGGGTAGGCGAGCAGTACTTC.